This T cell receptor (beta chain) was retrieved from a study of T-cell memory formation after mild COVID-19. Findings and caveats of the study: Clones that contracted from day 15 to 85 had balanced CD4/CD8; later expanders were CD4+ biased.

MiXCR, applied by TCRdb to the 5' RACE reads, yields one record per CDR3 protein. The data contain about 560,000 distinct CDR3 sequences, about 20% of them singletons. This clonotype has just a few counts. Its matching antigen is unknown. J lost 1 base, V lost 0 bases, and 7 bases had no gene match. The length of the CDR3 is 19 residues. Germline-derived CDR1 and CDR2 are MNHNY and SVGAGI (reference sequence). This chain links TRBV6-6 with TRBJ2-6; 9 nucleotides agree with TRBD2. The sequencing input was PBMCs or a T cell subset sorted from them (not recorded which). The TCR sequence derives from an adult woman who had mild COVID-19 (a few samples of this study predate the infection). Cell type and time point are not known. CDR3 DNA sequence: TGTGCCAGCAGTTACTCGGTGGAGCGGGGGGAGTCTGGGGCCAACGTCCTGACTTTC. Amino acid sequence: CASSYSVERGESGANVLTF.